This entry describes one T cell receptor beta chain. In the original processing: Amplified reference gene primers provided the basis for estimating nucleated cell counts. The assay was immunoSEQ multiplex PCR, and TCRdb's table has in-frame clones only and misses some. V and J calls and clone size are copied from that table; D and trimming were computed from the DNA. The sample includes 150,000 to 180,000 clones, around 91% of them seen just once. This entry belongs to a study of blood T cell repertoires in COVID-19. Study overall: The United States, Italy and Spain supplied acute and convalescent COVID-19 samples. PBMCs, B-cell-depleted T cells, or T cells provided the cDNA or gDNA that made up the material.

This CDR3 comprises 15 residues. Trimming removed 0 bases at V and 0 bases at J, with 6 bases between. CDR1 MNHNS and CDR2 SASEGT come from the germline V gene. The receptor was derived from a woman between 35 and 50 years old with acute or convalescent COVID-19. The chain joins TRBV6-1 to TRBJ2-4; no clear D. The sample comprised peripheral blood. CDR3 amino acids: CASSEAKLAKNIQYF. The CDR3 region has the DNA TGTGCCAGCAGTGAAGCTAAACTAGCCAAAAACATTCAGTACTTC.